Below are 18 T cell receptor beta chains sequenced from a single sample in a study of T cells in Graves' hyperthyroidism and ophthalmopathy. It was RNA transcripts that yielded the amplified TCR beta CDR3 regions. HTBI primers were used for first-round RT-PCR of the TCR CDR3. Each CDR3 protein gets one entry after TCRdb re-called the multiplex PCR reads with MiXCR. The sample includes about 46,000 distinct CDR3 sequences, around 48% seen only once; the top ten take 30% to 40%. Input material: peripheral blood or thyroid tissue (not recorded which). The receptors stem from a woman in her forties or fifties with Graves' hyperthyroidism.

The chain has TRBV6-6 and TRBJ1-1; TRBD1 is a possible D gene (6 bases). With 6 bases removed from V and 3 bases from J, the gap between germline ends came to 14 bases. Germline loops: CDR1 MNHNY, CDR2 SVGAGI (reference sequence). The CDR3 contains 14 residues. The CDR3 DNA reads TGTGCCAGCAGGAATACCCAGGGGTACACTGAAGCTTTCTTT. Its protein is CASRNTQGYTEAFF.

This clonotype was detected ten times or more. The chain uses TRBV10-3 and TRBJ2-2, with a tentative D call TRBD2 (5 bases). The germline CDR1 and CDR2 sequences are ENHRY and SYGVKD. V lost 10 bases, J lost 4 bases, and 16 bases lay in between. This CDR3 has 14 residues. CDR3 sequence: CATTRDMSTGELFF. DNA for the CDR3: TGTGCCACGACACGGGATATGAGCACCGGGGAGCTGTTTTTT.

CDR3 nucleotides: TGTGCCAGCACCCCGGTGGCGGGAGGGCCGGTTGAGACCCAGTACTTC. Encoded protein: CASTPVAGGPVETQYF. J is TRBJ2-5 and V is TRBV12-3 or TRBV12-4; 9 bases agree with TRBD2. The CDR3 covers 16 residues. Trimming removed 7 bases from V and 5 bases from J; junction bases left unmatched: 14.

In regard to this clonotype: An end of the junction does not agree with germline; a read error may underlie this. This CDR3 is CASRGGRSNQPQHF. The DNA of the CDR3 is TGTGCCAGCAGGGGAGGACGGAGCAATCAGCCCCAACATTTT. The rearrangement links TRBV6-1 to TRBJ1-5; D is ambiguous. The length of the CDR3 is 14 residues. Germline V gene data show CDR1 as MNHNS and CDR2 as SASEGT.

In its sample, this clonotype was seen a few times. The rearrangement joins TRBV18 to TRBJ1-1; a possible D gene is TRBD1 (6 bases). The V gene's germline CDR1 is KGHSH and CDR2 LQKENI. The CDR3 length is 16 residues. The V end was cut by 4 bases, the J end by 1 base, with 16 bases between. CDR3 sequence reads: CASSRAWQGTNTEAFF. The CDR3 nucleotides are TGTGCCAGCTCACGCGCTTGGCAGGGGACGAACACTGAAGCTTTCTTT.

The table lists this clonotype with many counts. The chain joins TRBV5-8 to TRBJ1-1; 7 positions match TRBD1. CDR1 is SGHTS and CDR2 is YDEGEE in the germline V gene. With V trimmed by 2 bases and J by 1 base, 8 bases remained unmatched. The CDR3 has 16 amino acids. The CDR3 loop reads CASSLSYGTANTEAFF. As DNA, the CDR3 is TGTGCCAGCAGCTTATCTTATGGGACAGCGAACACTGAAGCTTTCTTT.

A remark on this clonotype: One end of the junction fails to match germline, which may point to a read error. CDR3: CSVEVPARYGHTF. The CDR3 DNA reads TGCAGCGTTGAAGTTCCTGCACGTTATGGCCACACCTTC. The gene calls are TRBV29-1 and TRBJ1-2; no definite D call. The germline CDR1 and CDR2 sequences are SQVTM and ANQGSEA. The CDR3 extends over 13 amino acids.

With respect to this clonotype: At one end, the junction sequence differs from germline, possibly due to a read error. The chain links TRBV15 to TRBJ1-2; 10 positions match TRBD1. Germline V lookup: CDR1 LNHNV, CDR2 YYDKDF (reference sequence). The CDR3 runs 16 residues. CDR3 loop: CATSKLDRGRIYGYAF. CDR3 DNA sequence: TGTGCCACCAGCAAACTCGACAGGGGGCGGATCTATGGCTACGCCTTC.

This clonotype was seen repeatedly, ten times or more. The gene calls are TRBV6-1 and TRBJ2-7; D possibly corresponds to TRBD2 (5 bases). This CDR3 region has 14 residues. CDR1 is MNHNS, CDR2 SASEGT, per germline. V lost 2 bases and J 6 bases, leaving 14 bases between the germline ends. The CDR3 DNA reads TGTGCCAGCAGTGAAAGGTCCTTTGGGAGCGAGCAGTACTTC. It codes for CASSERSFGSEQYF.

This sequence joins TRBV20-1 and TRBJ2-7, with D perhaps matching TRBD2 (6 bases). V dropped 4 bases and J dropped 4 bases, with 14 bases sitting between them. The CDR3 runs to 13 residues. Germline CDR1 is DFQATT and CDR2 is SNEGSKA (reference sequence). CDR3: CSATGGGRYEQYF. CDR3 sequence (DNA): TGCAGTGCTACCGGGGGTGGAAGGTACGAGCAGTACTTC.

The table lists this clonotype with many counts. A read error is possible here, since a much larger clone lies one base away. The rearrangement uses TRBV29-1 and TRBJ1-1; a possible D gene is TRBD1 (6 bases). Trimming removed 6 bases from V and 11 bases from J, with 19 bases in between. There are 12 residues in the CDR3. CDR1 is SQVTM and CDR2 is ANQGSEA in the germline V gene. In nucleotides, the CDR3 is TGCAGCGTCCGACAGAGGGGGGATCAGGCTTTCTTT. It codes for CSVRQRGDQAFF.

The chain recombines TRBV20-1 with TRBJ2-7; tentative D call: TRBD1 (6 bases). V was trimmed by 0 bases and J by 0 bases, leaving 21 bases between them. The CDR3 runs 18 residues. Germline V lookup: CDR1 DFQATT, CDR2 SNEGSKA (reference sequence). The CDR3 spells CSARDFDRSNTLSYEQYF. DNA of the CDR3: TGCAGTGCTAGAGATTTTGACAGGTCCAACACCCTCTCCTACGAGCAGTACTTC.

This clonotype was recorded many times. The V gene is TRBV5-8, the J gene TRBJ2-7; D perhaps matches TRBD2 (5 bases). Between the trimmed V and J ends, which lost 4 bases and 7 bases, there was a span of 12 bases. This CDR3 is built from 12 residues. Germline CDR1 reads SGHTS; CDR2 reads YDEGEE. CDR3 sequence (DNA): TGTGCCAGCAGCCTTCCGGGGAGTGAGCAGTACTTC. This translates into CASSLPGSEQYF. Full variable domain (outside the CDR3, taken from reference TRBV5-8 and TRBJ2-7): EAGVTQSPTHLIKTRGQQATLRCSPISGHTSVYWYQQALGLGLQFLLWYDEGEERNRGNFPPRFSGRQFPNYSSELNVNALELEDSALYLCASSLPGSEQYFGPGTRLTVT.

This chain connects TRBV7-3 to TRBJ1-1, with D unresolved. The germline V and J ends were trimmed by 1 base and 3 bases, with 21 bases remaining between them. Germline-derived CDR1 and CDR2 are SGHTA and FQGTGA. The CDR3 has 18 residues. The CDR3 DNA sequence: TGTGCCAGCAGCTTAAGCTTCGGAGTAGGACCCTGGGACACTGAAGCTTTCTTT. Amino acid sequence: CASSLSFGVGPWDTEAFF.

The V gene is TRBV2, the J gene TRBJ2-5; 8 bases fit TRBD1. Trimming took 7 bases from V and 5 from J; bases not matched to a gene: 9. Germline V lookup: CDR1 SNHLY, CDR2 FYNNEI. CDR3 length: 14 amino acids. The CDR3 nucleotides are TGTGCCAGCAATACGGACAGGGCCGGGGAGACCCAGTACTTC. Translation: CASNTDRAGETQYF.

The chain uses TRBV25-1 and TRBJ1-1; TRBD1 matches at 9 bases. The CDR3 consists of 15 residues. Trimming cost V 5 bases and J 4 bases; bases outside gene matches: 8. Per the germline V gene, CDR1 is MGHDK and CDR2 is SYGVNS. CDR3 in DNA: TGTGCCAGCAGTTTGGAGGACAGGGGTGTCACTGAAGCTTTCTTT. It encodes CASSLEDRGVTEAFF.

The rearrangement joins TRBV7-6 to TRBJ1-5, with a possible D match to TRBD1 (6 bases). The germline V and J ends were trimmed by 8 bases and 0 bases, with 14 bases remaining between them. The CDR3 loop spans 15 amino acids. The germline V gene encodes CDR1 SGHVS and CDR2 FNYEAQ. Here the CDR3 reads CASRVGAVSNQPQHF. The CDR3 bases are TGTGCCAGCCGGGTGGGGGCGGTTAGCAATCAGCCCCAGCATTTT.

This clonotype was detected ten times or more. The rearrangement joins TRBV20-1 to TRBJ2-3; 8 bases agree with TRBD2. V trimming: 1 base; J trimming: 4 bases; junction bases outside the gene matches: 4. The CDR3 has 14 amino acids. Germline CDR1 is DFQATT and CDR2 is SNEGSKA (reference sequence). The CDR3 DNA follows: TGCAGTGCTAGAGTAGGTAGCGGGGCAGATACGCAGTATTTT. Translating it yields CSARVGSGADTQYF.